This T cell receptor beta chain was profiled in a study of cytomegalovirus exposure and HLA in healthy donors. Study findings and constraints: Confirmation in vitro established that a few CMV-associated chains were specific for CMV antigens. A classifier reportedly called cytomegalovirus status with high sensitivity and specificity.

The sample holds one count of this clone. Its target is not known. The CDR3 has 12 amino acids. Per the germline V gene, CDR1 is SQVTM and CDR2 is ANQGSEA. V was clipped by 2 bases and J by 7 bases, with 11 bases between them. Some clones are missing from TCRdb's copy, which holds only in-frame ones; the method was immunoSEQ multiplex PCR. The table includes under 250,000 clones, roughly 80% detected once. Input material: PBMCs. This clonotype was sampled from a woman between 18 and 29 years old in good health and CMV-seronegative. The chain uses TRBV29-1 and TRBJ1-2; no firm D call. The CDR3 here is CSVEITVGGYTF. CDR3 DNA sequence: TGCAGCGTTGAAATTACAGTGGGTGGCTACACCTTC.